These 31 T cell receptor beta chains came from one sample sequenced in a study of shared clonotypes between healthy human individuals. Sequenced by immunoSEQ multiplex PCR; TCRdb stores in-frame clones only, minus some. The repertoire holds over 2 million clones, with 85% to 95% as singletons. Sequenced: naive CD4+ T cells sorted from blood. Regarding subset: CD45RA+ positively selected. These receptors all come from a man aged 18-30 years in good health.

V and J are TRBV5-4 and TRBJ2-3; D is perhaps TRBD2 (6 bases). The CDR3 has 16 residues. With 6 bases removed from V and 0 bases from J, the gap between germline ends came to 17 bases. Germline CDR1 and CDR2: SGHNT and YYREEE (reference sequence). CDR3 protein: CASTRTTPGSTDTQYF. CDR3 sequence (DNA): TGTGCCAGCACCCGGACTACACCAGGTAGCACAGATACGCAGTATTTT.

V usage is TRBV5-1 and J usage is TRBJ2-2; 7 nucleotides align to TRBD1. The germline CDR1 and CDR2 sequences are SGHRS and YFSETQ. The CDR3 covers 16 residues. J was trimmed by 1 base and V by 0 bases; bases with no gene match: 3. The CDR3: CASSLEGQLNTGELFF. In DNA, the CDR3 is TGCGCCAGCAGCTTGGAGGGACAGTTGAACACCGGGGAGCTGTTTTTT.

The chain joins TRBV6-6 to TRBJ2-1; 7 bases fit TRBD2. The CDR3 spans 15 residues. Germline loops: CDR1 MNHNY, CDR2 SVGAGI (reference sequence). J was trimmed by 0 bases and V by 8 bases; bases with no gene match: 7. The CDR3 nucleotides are TGTGCCAGCTCCGAGGGCGGGAGCTCCTACAATGAGCAGTTCTTC. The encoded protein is CASSEGGSSYNEQFF.

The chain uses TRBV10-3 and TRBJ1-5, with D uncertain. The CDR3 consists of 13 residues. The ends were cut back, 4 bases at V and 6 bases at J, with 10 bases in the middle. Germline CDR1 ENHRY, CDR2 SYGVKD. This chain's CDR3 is CAISAGVGQPQHF. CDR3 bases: TGTGCCATCAGTGCCGGAGTAGGTCAGCCCCAGCATTTT.

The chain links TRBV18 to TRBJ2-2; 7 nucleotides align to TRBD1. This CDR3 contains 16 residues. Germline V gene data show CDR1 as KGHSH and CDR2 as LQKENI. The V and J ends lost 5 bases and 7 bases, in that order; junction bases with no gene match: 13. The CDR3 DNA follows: TGTGCCAGCTCAAGAACCGGACAGGCATCACTCGGGGAGCTGTTTTTT. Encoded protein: CASSRTGQASLGELFF.

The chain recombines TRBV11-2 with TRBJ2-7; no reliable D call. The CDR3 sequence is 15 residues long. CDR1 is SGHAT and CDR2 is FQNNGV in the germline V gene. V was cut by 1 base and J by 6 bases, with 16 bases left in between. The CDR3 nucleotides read TGTGCCAGCAGCTTAGCCCTCCCCTTTAGAGGCGAGCAGTACTTC. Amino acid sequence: CASSLALPFRGEQYF.

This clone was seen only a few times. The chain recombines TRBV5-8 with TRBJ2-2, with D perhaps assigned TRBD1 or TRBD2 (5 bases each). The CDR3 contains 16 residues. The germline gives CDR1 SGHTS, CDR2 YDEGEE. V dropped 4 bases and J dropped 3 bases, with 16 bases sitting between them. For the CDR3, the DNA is TGTGCCAGCAGCCGTGGGTCGGGGCTAGACACCGGGGAGCTGTTTTTT. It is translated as CASSRGSGLDTGELFF.

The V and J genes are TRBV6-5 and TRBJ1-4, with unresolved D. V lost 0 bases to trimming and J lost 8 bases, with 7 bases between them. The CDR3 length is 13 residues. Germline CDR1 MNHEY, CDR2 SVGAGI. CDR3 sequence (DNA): TGTGCCAGCAGTTACTCGGGCCCGGAAAAACTGTTTTTT. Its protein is CASSYSGPEKLFF.

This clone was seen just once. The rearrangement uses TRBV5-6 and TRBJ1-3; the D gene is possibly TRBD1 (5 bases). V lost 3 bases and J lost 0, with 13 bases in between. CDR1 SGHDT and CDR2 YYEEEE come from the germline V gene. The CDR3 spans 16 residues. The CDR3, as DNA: TGTGCCAGCAGCTGGAGGACGGGACCCTCTGGAAACACCATATATTTT. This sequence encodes CASSWRTGPSGNTIYF.

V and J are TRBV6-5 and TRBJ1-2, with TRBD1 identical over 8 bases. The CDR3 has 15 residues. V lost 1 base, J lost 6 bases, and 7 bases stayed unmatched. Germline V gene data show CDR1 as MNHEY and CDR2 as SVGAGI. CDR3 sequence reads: CASSYLYRDRNGYTF. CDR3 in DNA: TGTGCCAGCAGTTACTTGTACCGGGACAGGAATGGCTACACCTTC.

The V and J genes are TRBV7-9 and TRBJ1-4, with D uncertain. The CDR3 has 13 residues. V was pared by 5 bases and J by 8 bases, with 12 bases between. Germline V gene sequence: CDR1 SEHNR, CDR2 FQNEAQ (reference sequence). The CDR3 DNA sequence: TGTGCCAGCAGCATTGGCGGCCGGGAAAAACTGTTTTTT. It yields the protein CASSIGGREKLFF. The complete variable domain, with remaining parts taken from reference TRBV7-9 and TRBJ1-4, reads DTGVSQNPRHKITKRGQNVTFRCDPISEHNRLYWYRQTLGQGPEFLTYFQNEAQLEKSRLLSDRFSAERPKGSFSTLEIQRTEQGDSAMYLCASSIGGREKLFFGSGTQLSVL.

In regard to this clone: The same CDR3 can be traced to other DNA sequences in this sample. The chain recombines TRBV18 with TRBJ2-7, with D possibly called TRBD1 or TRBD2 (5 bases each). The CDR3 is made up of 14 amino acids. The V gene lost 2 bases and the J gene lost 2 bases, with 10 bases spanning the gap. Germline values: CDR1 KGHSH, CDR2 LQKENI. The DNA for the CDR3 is TGTGCCAGCTCACCAGAGAGGGGACCCTACGAGCAGTACTTC. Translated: CASSPERGPYEQYF.

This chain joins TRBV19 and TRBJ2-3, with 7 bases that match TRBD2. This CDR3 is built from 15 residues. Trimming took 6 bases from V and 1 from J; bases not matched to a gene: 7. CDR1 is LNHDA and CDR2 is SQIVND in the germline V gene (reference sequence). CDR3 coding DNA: TGTGCCAGTAGCATGCCGGGGGGTGGCACAGATACGCAGTATTTT. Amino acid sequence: CASSMPGGGTDTQYF.

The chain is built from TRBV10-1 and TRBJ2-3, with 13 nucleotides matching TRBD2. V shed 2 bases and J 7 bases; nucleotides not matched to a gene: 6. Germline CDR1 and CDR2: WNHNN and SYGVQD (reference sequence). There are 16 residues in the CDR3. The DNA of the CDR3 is TGCGCCAGCAGTGAGAGACTAGCGGGGGGACAGAATACGCAGTATTTT. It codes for CASSERLAGGQNTQYF.

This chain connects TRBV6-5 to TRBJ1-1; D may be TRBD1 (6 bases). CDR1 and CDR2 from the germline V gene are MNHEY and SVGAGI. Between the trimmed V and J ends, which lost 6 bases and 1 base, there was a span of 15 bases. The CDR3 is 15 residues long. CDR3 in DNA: TGTGCCAGCAGCCGAAGCGGGACACAGAACACTGAAGCTTTCTTT. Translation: CASSRSGTQNTEAFF.

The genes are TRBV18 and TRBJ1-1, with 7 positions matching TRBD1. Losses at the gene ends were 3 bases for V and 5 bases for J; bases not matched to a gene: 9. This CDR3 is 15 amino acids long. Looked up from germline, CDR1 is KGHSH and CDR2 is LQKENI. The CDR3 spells CASSPLTGSETEAFF. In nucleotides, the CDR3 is TGTGCCAGCTCACCCTTGACAGGGAGTGAGACTGAAGCTTTCTTT.

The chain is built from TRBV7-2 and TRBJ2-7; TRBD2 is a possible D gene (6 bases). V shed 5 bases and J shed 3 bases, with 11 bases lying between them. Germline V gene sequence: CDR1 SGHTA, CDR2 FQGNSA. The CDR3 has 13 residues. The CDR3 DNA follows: TGTGCCAGCAGCCGGGACTGGCTCTACGAGCAGTACTTC. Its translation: CASSRDWLYEQYF.

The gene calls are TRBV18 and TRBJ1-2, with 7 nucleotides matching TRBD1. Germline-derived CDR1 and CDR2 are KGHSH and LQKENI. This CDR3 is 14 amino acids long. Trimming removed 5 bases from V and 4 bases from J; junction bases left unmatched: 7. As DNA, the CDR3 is TGTGCCAGCTCATTGTGGGACAGACCCTATGGCTACACCTTC. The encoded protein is CASSLWDRPYGYTF. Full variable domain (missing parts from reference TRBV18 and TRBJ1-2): NAGVMQNPRHLVRRRGQEARLRCSPMKGHSHVYWYRQLPEEGLKFMVYLQKENIIDESGMPKERFSAEFPKEGPSILRIQQVVRGDSAAYFCASSLWDRPYGYTFGSGTRLTVV.

CDR3: CASFSSGTYEQYF. The CDR3 DNA reads TGTGCCAGCTTCTCATCAGGGACCTACGAGCAGTACTTC. This rearrangement joins TRBV5-5 to TRBJ2-7; weak D call: TRBD1 (5 bases). Trimming stripped 7 bases from V and 2 bases from J, with 13 bases between. CDR3 size: 13 residues. CDR1 is SGHKS, CDR2 YYEKEE, per germline (reference sequence).

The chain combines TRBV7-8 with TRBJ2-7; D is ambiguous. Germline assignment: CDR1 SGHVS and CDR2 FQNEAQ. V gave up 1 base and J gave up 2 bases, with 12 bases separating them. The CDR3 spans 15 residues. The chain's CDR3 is CASSLGPTQAYEQYF. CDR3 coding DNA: TGTGCCAGCAGCTTAGGACCGACCCAGGCCTACGAGCAGTACTTC. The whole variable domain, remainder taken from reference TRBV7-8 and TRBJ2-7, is GAGVSQSPRYKVAKRGQDVALRCDPISGHVSLFWYQQALGQGPEFLTYFQNEAQLDKSGLPSDRFFAERPEGSVSTLKIQRTQQEDSAVYLCASSLGPTQAYEQYFGPGTRLTVT.

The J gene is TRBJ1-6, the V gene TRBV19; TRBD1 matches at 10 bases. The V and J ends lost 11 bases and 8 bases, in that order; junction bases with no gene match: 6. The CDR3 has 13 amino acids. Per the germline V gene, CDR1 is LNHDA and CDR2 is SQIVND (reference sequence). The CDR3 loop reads CAVRDRGDSPLHF. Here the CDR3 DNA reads TGTGCCGTTCGGGACAGGGGAGATTCACCCCTCCACTTT.

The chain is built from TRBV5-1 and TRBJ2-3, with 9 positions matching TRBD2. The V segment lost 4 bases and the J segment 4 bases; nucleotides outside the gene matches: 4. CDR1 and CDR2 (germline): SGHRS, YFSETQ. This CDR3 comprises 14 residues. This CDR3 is CASSLSGSPDTQYF. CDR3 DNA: TGCGCCAGCAGCCTTAGCGGGAGCCCAGATACGCAGTATTTT.

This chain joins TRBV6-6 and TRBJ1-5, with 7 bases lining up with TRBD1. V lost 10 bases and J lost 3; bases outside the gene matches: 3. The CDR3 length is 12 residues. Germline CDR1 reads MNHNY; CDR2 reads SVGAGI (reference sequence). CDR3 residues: CAMGQNNQPQHF. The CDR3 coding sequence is TGTGCCATGGGACAGAACAATCAGCCCCAGCATTTT.

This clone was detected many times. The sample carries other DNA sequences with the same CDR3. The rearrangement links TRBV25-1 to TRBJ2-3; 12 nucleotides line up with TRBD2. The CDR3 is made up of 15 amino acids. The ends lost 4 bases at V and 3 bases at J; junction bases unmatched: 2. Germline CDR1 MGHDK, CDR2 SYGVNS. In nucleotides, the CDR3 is TGTGCCAGCAGTGCTACTAGCGGGGGGACAGATACGCAGTATTTT. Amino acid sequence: CASSATSGGTDTQYF.

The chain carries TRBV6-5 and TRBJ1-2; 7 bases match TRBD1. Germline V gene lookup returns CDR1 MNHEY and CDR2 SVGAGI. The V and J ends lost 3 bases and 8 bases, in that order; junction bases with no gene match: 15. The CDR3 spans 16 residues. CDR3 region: CASSYLAGGGAGGYTF. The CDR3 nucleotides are TGTGCCAGCAGTTATCTGGCAGGGGGAGGAGCGGGCGGCTACACCTTC.

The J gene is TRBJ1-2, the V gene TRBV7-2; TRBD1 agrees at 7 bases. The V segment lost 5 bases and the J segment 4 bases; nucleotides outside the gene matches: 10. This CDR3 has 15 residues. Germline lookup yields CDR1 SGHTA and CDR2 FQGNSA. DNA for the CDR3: TGTGCCAGCAGCCAAGGAAGGGGGCTGACCTATGGCTACACCTTC. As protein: CASSQGRGLTYGYTF. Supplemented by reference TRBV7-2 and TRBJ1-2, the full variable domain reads GAGVSQSPSNKVTEKGKDVELRCDPISGHTALYWYRQSLGQGLEFLIYFQGNSAPDKSGLPSDRFSAERTGGSVSTLTIQRTQQEDSAVYLCASSQGRGLTYGYTFGSGTRLTVV.

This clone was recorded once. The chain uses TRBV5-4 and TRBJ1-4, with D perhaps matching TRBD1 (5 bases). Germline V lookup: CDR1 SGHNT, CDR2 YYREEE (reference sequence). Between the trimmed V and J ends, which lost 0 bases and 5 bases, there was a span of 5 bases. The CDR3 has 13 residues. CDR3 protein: CASSLGTNEKLFF. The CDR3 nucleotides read TGTGCCAGCAGCTTGGGGACAAATGAAAAACTGTTTTTT.

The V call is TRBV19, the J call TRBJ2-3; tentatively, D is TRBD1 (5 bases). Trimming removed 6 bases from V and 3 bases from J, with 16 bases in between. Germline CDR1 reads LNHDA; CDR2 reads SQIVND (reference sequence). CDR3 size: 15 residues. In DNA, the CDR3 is TGTGCCAGTAGACCCCAGGGCCTCGAAACAGATACGCAGTATTTT. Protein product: CASRPQGLETDTQYF.

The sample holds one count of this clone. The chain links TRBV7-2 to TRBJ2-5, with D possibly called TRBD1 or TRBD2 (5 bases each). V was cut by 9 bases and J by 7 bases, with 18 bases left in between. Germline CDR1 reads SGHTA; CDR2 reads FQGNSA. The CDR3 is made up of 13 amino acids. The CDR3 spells CARRDLSSPTQYF. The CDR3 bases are TGTGCCAGGAGGGACCTATCCTCGCCGACCCAGTACTTC.

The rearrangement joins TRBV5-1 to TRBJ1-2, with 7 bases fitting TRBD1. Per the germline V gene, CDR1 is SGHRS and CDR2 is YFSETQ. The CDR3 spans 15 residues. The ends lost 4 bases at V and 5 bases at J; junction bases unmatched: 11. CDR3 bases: TGCGCCAGCAGCAGGGACAGCTTAAAGAGGTATGGCTACACCTTC. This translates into CASSRDSLKRYGYTF. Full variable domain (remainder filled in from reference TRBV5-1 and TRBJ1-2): KAGVTQTPRYLIKTRGQQVTLSCSPISGHRSVSWYQQTPGQGLQFLFEYFSETQRNKGNFPGRFSGRQFSNSRSEMNVSTLELGDSALYLCASSRDSLKRYGYTFGSGTRLTVV.

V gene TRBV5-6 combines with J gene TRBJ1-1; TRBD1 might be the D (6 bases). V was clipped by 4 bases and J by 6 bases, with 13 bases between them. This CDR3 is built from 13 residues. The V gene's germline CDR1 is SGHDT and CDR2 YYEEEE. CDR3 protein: CASSGTGYSEAFF. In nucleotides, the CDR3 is TGTGCCAGCAGCGGTACAGGGTACTCTGAAGCTTTCTTT.